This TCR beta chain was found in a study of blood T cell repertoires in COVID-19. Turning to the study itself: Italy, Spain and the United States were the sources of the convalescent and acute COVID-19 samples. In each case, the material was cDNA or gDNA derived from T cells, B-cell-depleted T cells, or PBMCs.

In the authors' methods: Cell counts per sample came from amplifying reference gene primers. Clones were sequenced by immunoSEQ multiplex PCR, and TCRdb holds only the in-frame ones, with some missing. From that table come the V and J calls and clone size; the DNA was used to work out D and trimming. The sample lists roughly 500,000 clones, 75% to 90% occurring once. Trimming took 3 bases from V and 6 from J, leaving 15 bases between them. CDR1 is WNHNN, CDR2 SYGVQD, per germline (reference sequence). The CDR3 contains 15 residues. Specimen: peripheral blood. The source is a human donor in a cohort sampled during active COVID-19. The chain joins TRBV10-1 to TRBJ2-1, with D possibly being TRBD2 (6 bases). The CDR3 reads CASSDGGTQGNEQFF. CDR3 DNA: TGCGCCAGCAGTGACGGCGGGACTCAAGGCAATGAGCAGTTCTTC.